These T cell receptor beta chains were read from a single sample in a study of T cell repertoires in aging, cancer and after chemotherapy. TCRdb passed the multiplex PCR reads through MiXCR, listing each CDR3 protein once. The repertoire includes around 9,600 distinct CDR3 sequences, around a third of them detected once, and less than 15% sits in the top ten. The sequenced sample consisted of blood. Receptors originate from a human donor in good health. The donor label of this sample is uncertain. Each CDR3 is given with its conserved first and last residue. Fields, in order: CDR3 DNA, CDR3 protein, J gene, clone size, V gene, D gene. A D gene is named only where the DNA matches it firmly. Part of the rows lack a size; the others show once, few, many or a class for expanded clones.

TGTGCCAGCCGGACAGGGGGCGGAACAGATACGCAGTATTTT CASRTGGGTDTQYF TRBJ2-3 NA TRBV13 TRBD1
TGTGCCATTGGACAGGGGGCCGGGAATGAGCAGTTCTTC CAIGQGAGNEQFF TRBJ2-1 few TRBV10-3 TRBD1
TGTGCCAGCTCAAGTAGCGGGGGGCCCTACAATGAGCAGTTCTTC CASSSSGGPYNEQFF TRBJ2-1 few TRBV18 TRBD2
TGCGCCAGCAGCCAGGGGCGGGGGGCGGAGGAGACCCAGTACTTC CASSQGRGAEETQYF TRBJ2-5 NA TRBV5-5 TRBD2
TGTGCCACCAGCAGAGATCGGGACAGTCTCCGCGTGCGCTATGGCTACACCTTC CATSRDRDSLRVRYGYTF TRBJ1-2 few TRBV15 TRBD1
TGTGCCAGCAGTTACTCGGAAGGATACGAGCAGTACTTC CASSYSEGYEQYF TRBJ2-7 NA TRBV6-5 NA
TGCGCCAGCAGCTTGATTGGGGATGCCCGCGGAGTGTTAACCACCGGGGAGCTGTTTTTT CASSLIGDARGVLTTGELFF TRBJ2-2 NA TRBV5-1 NA
TGTGCCAGCAGTCAACAGGGGGGTTTCGAGACCCAGTACTTC CASSQQGGFETQYF TRBJ2-5 few TRBV6-2/TRBV6-3 TRBD1
TGTGCCTGGGCTATTAGTGGGGCCAACGTCCTGACTTTC CAWAISGANVLTF TRBJ2-6 medium-sized TRBV30 NA
TGCGCCAGCAGCTTGGGGGACAATGAAGCTTTCTTT CASSLGDNEAFF TRBJ1-1 NA TRBV5-1 NA
TGTGCCAGCAGTTTAAGAGGGACTAGCGGGGGATCTAGGTCAGGGACCCAGTACTTC CASSLRGTSGGSRSGTQYF TRBJ2-5 NA TRBV12-3/TRBV12-4 TRBD2
TGCGCCAGCAGCTTGGATACAGCGGGGTTGAACATTCAGTACTTC CASSLDTAGLNIQYF TRBJ2-4 NA TRBV5-1 TRBD2
TGTGCCAGCAGAAGACAGGGAGTGGGCGAGCAGTACTTC CASRRQGVGEQYF TRBJ2-7 NA TRBV6-5 TRBD1
TGTGCCAGCAGTACAGACGGGACAGGGGGCAACACCATATATTTT CASSTDGTGGNTIYF TRBJ1-3 few TRBV6-5 TRBD1
TGTGCCTGGTCGACGACGGCCAAGGGTTCCAGCGAGCAGTACTTC CAWSTTAKGSSEQYF TRBJ2-7 NA TRBV30 NA
TGTGCCAGCAGCAAGCCACAGGGGCGGAACTATGGCTACACCTTC CASSKPQGRNYGYTF TRBJ1-2 NA TRBV21-1 NA
TGTGCCAGCCGGGACAGGGGGAAAGAGACCCAGTACTTC CASRDRGKETQYF TRBJ2-5 few TRBV19 TRBD1
TGCGCCAGCAGTCCCGGGACAGGGAGGGCCGGGGAGCTGTTTTTT CASSPGTGRAGELFF TRBJ2-2 few TRBV5-5 TRBD1
TGTGCCAGTAGTACTGGGACGGCTTCTCCGAATGGCTACACCTTC CASSTGTASPNGYTF TRBJ1-2 medium-sized TRBV19 NA
TGTGCCGTCGGAGGGACAGGGGTGGAGACCCAGTACTTC CAVGGTGVETQYF TRBJ2-5 NA TRBV5-4 TRBD1
TGTGCCTGGAGTGTAGGGGGTTCCGCCGGGGAGCTGTTTTTT CAWSVGGSAGELFF TRBJ2-2 NA TRBV30 NA
TGTGCCAGCAGACCCGGGACGGCTGGTTCACCCCTCCACTTT CASRPGTAGSPLHF TRBJ1-6 NA TRBV6-5 NA
TGTGCCAGCAGTACACCGGACAGCACAGATACGCAGTATTTT CASSTPDSTDTQYF TRBJ2-3 NA TRBV5-5 NA
TGTGCCACCAGCAGTTACAGGTTAGGCACCGGGGAGCTGTTTTTT CATSSYRLGTGELFF TRBJ2-2 NA TRBV15 NA
TGTGCCAGCAGTTATTATCTGCCCCGCACAGATACGCAGTATTTT CASSYYLPRTDTQYF TRBJ2-3 NA TRBV6-2/TRBV6-3 NA
TGCGCCAGCAGCTTGAGACAGGGGATCTACGAGCAGTACTTC CASSLRQGIYEQYF TRBJ2-7 few TRBV5-1 TRBD1
TGTGCCGCCGGTAGGGGACAGGGGCAAGAGACCCAGTACTTC CAAGRGQGQETQYF TRBJ2-5 few TRBV6-1 TRBD1
TGTGCCAGCAGCCTACACCCCCCGACGCGGGCCTACGAGCAGTACTTC CASSLHPPTRAYEQYF TRBJ2-7 few TRBV27 NA
TGTGCCAGCAGTTACTCGGGGGCAGGCCGGGAGCAGTACTTC CASSYSGAGREQYF TRBJ2-7 medium-sized TRBV6-2/TRBV6-3 NA
TGTGCCAGCAGTCGGGGACAGGGGCTGTACTATGGCTACACCTTC CASSRGQGLYYGYTF TRBJ1-2 NA TRBV6-6 TRBD1
TGCAGTGCTAGAGATACTAGCGGGGGGGCGGCAGATACGCAGTATTTT CSARDTSGGAADTQYF TRBJ2-3 NA TRBV20-1 TRBD2
TGTGCCAGCAGCGTGGCGCCGGGACAGGGAGATACGCAGTATTTT CASSVAPGQGDTQYF TRBJ2-3 NA TRBV5-6 TRBD1
TGTGCCAGCAGTAGGTCAGGTTGGCATGGCTACACCTTC CASSRSGWHGYTF TRBJ1-2 NA TRBV6-5 NA
TGTGCCAGCTCGGGACAGTACAACTCTGGAAACACCATATATTTT CASSGQYNSGNTIYF TRBJ1-3 NA TRBV19 TRBD1
TGTGCCAGCAGGACAGGGGGCAATCAGCCCCAGCATTTT CASRTGGNQPQHF TRBJ1-5 medium-sized TRBV6-5 TRBD1
TGTGCCAGCAGCTTAAGCGGCAGGCAAGAGACCCAGTACTTC CASSLSGRQETQYF TRBJ2-5 few TRBV7-6 NA
TGTGCCAGCTCAACTCACCGGAACACTGAAGCTTTCTTT CASSTHRNTEAFF TRBJ1-1 few TRBV18 NA
TGCAGTGCTAGTTTGAGAGGACAGGGGAGTCACAATGAGCAGTTCTTC CSASLRGQGSHNEQFF TRBJ2-1 NA TRBV20-1 TRBD1
TGCAGCGCGCGACGGATTGGCGACGAGCAGTACTTC CSARRIGDEQYF TRBJ2-7 medium-sized TRBV29-1 NA
TGTGCCAGCAGTTTATCTGGGTCTGGAAACACCATATATTTT CASSLSGSGNTIYF TRBJ1-3 NA TRBV28 NA
TGCAGCGTTGAGGGGCACCCCGCGGTAAATGAGCAGTTCTTC CSVEGHPAVNEQFF TRBJ2-1 medium-sized TRBV29-1 NA
TGTGCCAGCAGCTTAGAGCCAGGGGTAAGAAACACCATATATTTT CASSLEPGVRNTIYF TRBJ1-3 few TRBV7-4 NA
TGTGCCAGCAGGGCCGGGGACAGCTTAATGGGACTTCTTGGGAACACCATATATTTT CASRAGDSLMGLLGNTIYF TRBJ1-3 few TRBV6-6 TRBD1
TGCAGCGCCACCGGGACTAGCGGGGGGTCGGGGACCCAGTACTTC CSATGTSGGSGTQYF TRBJ2-5 NA TRBV29-1 TRBD2
TGTGCCAGCAGCTTAGGTAGCTCTGGGGCCAACGTCCTGACTTTC CASSLGSSGANVLTF TRBJ2-6 NA TRBV7-6 NA
TGTGCCACCAGCAGAGCTGGGGATACGCAGTATTTT CATSRAGDTQYF TRBJ2-3 NA TRBV15 NA
TGTGCCAGCTCACCCACAGGAGCCTACGAGCAGTACTTC CASSPTGAYEQYF TRBJ2-7 NA TRBV18 NA
TGTGCCTGGACAGGGACTAGGGTGAGAGATACGCAGTATTTT CAWTGTRVRDTQYF TRBJ2-3 medium-sized TRBV30 TRBD2
TGTGCCTGGAGTTTCGGGGGGCAGAACGGGGAGCTGTTTTTT CAWSFGGQNGELFF TRBJ2-2 few TRBV30 NA
TGTGCCAGCAGCCGGGGACTAAACCAAGAGACCCAGTACTTC CASSRGLNQETQYF TRBJ2-5 few TRBV5-6 TRBD2
TGTGCCAGCAGCTTAGAAGGGAGATTAGCATACGAGCAGTACTTC CASSLEGRLAYEQYF TRBJ2-7 NA TRBV7-2 NA
TGTGCCAGCAGCCTGGACCCGAGGAAGGGTAACTATGGCTACACCTTC CASSLDPRKGNYGYTF TRBJ1-2 NA TRBV11-2 NA
TGTGCCAGCAGTTACTCGATGGGTTCCTTTAGCAATCAGCCCCAGCATTTT CASSYSMGSFSNQPQHF TRBJ1-5 NA TRBV6-6 NA